This record looks at one T cell receptor (beta chain) sequence and its context. This clonotype appeared many times. The antigen it binds to is not known. Base qualities are not at hand, and no much larger clone is one base apart. Instrument on record: Illumina HiSeq 2500. TCR beta libraries were prepared by quantitative 5'-RACE with molecular barcodes. The published analysis was carried out like this. Disease-linked TCR variants were identified with a new computational method built on a probabilistic model of VDJ rearrangement. TCRdb applied fastp at Q25 and MiXCR to the public reads, then kept only in-frame beta chains. Rows with a matching CDR3 protein are joined into one entry that keeps the most common DNA and genes. What appears here as the V and J calls and clone size reflects TCRdb's work, not the paper's. This sample gives 150,000 or so distinct CDR3 sequences in total; roughly 18% of them show up just once. In total, the top ten clones hold over 7% of the sample.

The entry originates in a study of CD8 T cells in ankylosing spondylitis (dated 2017 in TCRdb). Background on the whole study: T cell receptor beta repertoires were profiled in healthy donors and ankylosing spondylitis patients so that disease-linked TCR variants could be found. The whole study cohort included 95 to 130 healthy donors and 25 ankylosing spondylitis patients. Samples of peripheral blood were taken, and for ankylosing spondylitis patients, synovial fluid was collected as well.

Paper-wide results and their limitations: The disease-linked clones were reported as significantly enriched in matched synovial fluid samples from ankylosing spondylitis patients. In peripheral blood, the disease-linked clones were found at relatively low frequencies and had a CD8+ phenotype. Some motif variants were previously reported in synovial fluid and blood of reactive arthritis patients, suggesting common disease-initiation mechanisms. Blood from ankylosing spondylitis patients appeared to be characterized by a TCR beta motif composed of 7 to 9 highly homologous amino acid variants.

Material: blood, either unsorted or a sorted T cell fraction (not recorded which). This TCR came from a male donor with ankylosing spondylitis or in good health (not recorded which).

The DNA sequence follows: TGTGCCAGCAGCCTCGACGGTTCTGGCTACACCTTC. The translation is CASSLDGSGYTF. The sequence is built from TRBV3-1 and TRBJ1-2; no D gene call is confident. CDR1 and CDR2 were assigned from the germline V gene (reference sequence) as LGHDT and YNNKEL. At the junction V is shortened by 4 bases and J by 7 bases, with 10 bases in between. Measured from the cysteine to the phenylalanine, the CDR3 is 12 residues long. The only DNA kept is the CDR3, 36 bases in frame from the first base.